Each of the 2 T cell receptor beta chains below was sequenced from the same sample in a study of CD8 T cells in Susac syndrome. With random hexamers, reverse transcription was performed on about 0.45 to 1 ug of RNA. TCRdb re-called the immunoSEQ multiplex PCR reads through MiXCR, storing one row per CDR3 protein. This table holds 250,000 to 300,000 distinct CDR3 sequences, almost 85% found once. Source material: CD8+ T cells from PBMCs. The receptors derive from a human donor with multiple sclerosis.

Notes on this clonotype: The junction shows a germline mismatch at one end, possibly a read error. This chain links TRBV28 with TRBJ2-7; TRBD1 or TRBD2 may be the D gene (5 bases each). Germline CDR1 reads MDHEN; CDR2 reads SYDVKM. The CDR3 is 13 residues long. CDR3 in DNA: TGTGCCAGCGGGACGCTGACACCCTACGAGCAGTGCTTC. Translating it yields CASGTLTPYEQCF.

This chain connects TRBV12-3 or TRBV12-4 to TRBJ2-3; 9 bases line up with TRBD2. This CDR3 has 16 amino acids. After removal of 6 bases from V and 1 base from J, the junction contained 8 bases not matched to a gene. CDR3 sequence: CASSPGTSTRTDTQYF. The CDR3 DNA is TGTGCCAGCAGCCCTGGGACTAGCACTCGCACAGATACGCAGTATTTT.